The 28 T cell receptor beta chains presented below share a single source sample, sequenced in a study of blood T cell repertoires in COVID-19. Assay used: immunoSEQ multiplex PCR; TCRdb lists only in-frame clones, some missing. Of 250,000 to 350,000 clones listed, about 90% are singletons. Material for sequencing was peripheral blood. Receptors were obtained from a woman aged 50 to 60 who had recovered from COVID-19.

In regard to this clone: Different DNA sequences within this sample yield the same CDR3. The V gene is TRBV30, the J gene TRBJ2-7; TRBD2 might be the D (6 bases). V shed 2 bases and J shed 3 bases, with 8 bases lying between them. Germline values: CDR1 GTSNPN, CDR2 SVGIG (reference sequence). The CDR3 runs to 12 residues. The CDR3 sequence is CAWSTGGYEQYF. As DNA, the CDR3 is TGTGCCTGGAGTACCGGGGGCTACGAGCAGTACTTC.

This chain links TRBV29-1 with TRBJ1-2, with a possible D match to TRBD1 (6 bases). The V and J ends lost 6 bases and 0 bases respectively, with 11 bases between them. Germline loops: CDR1 SQVTM, CDR2 ANQGSEA. The CDR3 length is 13 residues. The CDR3 here is CSVRDTANYGYTF. CDR3 sequence (DNA): TGCAGCGTCCGGGACACGGCTAACTATGGCTACACCTTC.

The J gene is TRBJ2-1, the V gene TRBV20-1; D possibly corresponds to TRBD1 (5 bases). Germline CDR1 reads DFQATT; CDR2 reads SNEGSKA (reference sequence). V was clipped by 4 bases and J by 9 bases, with 10 bases between them. The length of the CDR3 is 11 residues. CDR3 bases: TGCAGTGCTATCCTGGGGCGTGAGCAGTTCTTC. Its protein is CSAILGREQFF.

The rearrangement uses TRBV7-7 and TRBJ2-3, with TRBD1 identical over 8 bases. Germline values: CDR1 SSHAT, CDR2 FNYEAQ (reference sequence). CDR3 length: 14 residues. With V trimmed by 6 bases and J by 1 base, 3 bases remained unmatched. The CDR3 region has the DNA TGTGCCAGCAGTCAGGACAGGGGCACAGATACGCAGTATTTT. Protein sequence: CASSQDRGTDTQYF.

The chain couples TRBV27 to TRBJ2-7; possible D gene TRBD2, 7 bases. The CDR3 extends over 13 amino acids. Germline V gene lookup returns CDR1 MNHEY and CDR2 SMNVEV (reference sequence). With 5 bases removed from V and 5 bases from J, the gap between germline ends came to 13 bases. CDR3 DNA sequence: TGTGCCAGCAGTCCTGTAGGGGGGGACGAGCAGTACTTC. It yields the protein CASSPVGGDEQYF.

This clone was counted a single time. The chain employs TRBV7-9 and TRBJ2-7; 7 bases fit TRBD1. With V trimmed by 6 bases and J by 5 bases, 10 bases remained unmatched. The CDR3 runs to 14 residues. Germline V gene sequence: CDR1 SEHNR, CDR2 FQNEAQ (reference sequence). In nucleotides, the CDR3 is TGTGCCAGCAGTGGACCGGGACAGCCGGACGAGCAGTACTTC. This sequence encodes CASSGPGQPDEQYF.

The chain carries TRBV10-3 and TRBJ1-6; D possibly corresponds to TRBD1 (6 bases). The germline gives CDR1 ENHRY, CDR2 SYGVKD. The CDR3 consists of 13 residues. V lost 7 bases to trimming and J lost 7 bases, with 11 bases between them. The CDR3 nucleotides read TGTGCCATCAAGGCAGGGGCAAATTCACCCCTCCACTTT. This gives the protein CAIKAGANSPLHF.

About this clone itself: This sample also contains other DNA sequences that code for the same CDR3. In nucleotides, the CDR3 is TGTGCCAGCAGCCCGAGCGGGAGTAGCACAGATACGCAGTATTTT. Translation: CASSPSGSSTDTQYF. The chain recombines TRBV9 with TRBJ2-3; 8 bases fit TRBD2. This CDR3 contains 15 residues. CDR1 and CDR2 (germline): SGDLS, YYNGEE. J lost 0 bases, V lost 4 bases, and 4 bases had no gene match.

The gene calls are TRBV30 and TRBJ1-5; D not certain. The CDR3 totals 14 residues. Trimming pared 0 bases from V and 14 bases from J, leaving 20 bases between. In germline, CDR1 is GTSNPN, CDR2 SVGIG (reference sequence). In DNA, the CDR3 is TGTGCCTGGAGTGTACGAGGCTACCTTAATCCTAAGCATTTT. Protein sequence: CAWSVRGYLNPKHF.

The gene calls are TRBV3-1 (or the pseudogene TRBV3-2) and TRBJ2-7; the match to TRBD2 covers 7 bases. The J segment lost 6 bases and the V segment lost 1 base, leaving 6 bases of the junction unmatched. Germline assignment: CDR1 LGHDT and CDR2 YNNKEL (reference sequence). The CDR3 is 14 amino acids. This CDR3 reads CASSQVRGGVEQYF. Here the CDR3 DNA reads TGTGCCAGCAGCCAAGTACGGGGAGGGGTCGAGCAGTACTTC.

V is TRBV5-1 and J is TRBJ2-1; 7 bases agree with TRBD2. CDR1 SGHRS and CDR2 YFSETQ come from the germline V gene. V gave up 1 base and J gave up 7 bases; unmatched junction bases: 8. The CDR3 loop spans 15 amino acids. The chain's CDR3 is CASSLWAGASNEQFF. As DNA, the CDR3 is TGCGCCAGCAGCTTGTGGGCGGGAGCTTCTAATGAGCAGTTCTTC.

V and J are TRBV5-1 and TRBJ2-2; D perhaps matches TRBD1 (6 bases). This CDR3 has 14 amino acids. The germline V gene encodes CDR1 SGHRS and CDR2 YFSETQ. Trimming took 5 bases from V and 1 from J, leaving 9 bases between them. The CDR3 sequence: CASRTQGNTGELFF. The CDR3 coding sequence is TGCGCCAGCAGAACACAGGGGAACACCGGGGAGCTGTTTTTT.

The chain recombines TRBV19 with TRBJ1-4; 8 positions match TRBD1. V dropped 3 bases and J dropped 3; count of bases not matched to a gene: 0. Germline loops: CDR1 LNHDA, CDR2 SQIVND (reference sequence). This CDR3 region has 14 residues. The CDR3 reads CASSMDRANEKLFF. The CDR3 nucleotides read TGTGCCAGTAGTATGGACAGGGCTAATGAAAAACTGTTTTTT. Based on the CDR3 plus reference TRBV19 and TRBJ1-4, the full variable domain is DGGITQSPKYLFRKEGQNVTLSCEQNLNHDAMYWYRQDPGQGLRLIYYSQIVNDFQKGDIAEGYSVSREKKESFPLTVTSAQKNPTAFYLCASSMDRANEKLFFGSGTQLSVL.

The CDR3 here is CASRFRGTDGYTF. DNA of the CDR3: TGTGCCAGCAGGTTTCGGGGTACTGATGGCTACACCTTC. The chain uses TRBV7-2 and TRBJ1-2; the D is unclear. Germline V gives CDR1 SGHTA, CDR2 FQGNSA. CDR3 size: 13 residues. V was shortened by 6 bases and J by 6 bases, with 14 bases between the two germline ends.

J is TRBJ1-2 and V is TRBV5-6, with D maybe TRBD1 (6 bases). Germline lookup yields CDR1 SGHDT and CDR2 YYEEEE. There are 13 residues in the CDR3. The V gene lost 1 base and the J gene lost 12 bases, with 16 bases spanning the gap. The CDR3 loop reads CASSLRSGQLDTF. The DNA for the CDR3 is TGTGCCAGCAGCTTGAGGTCAGGACAGCTCGACACCTTC. Supplemented by reference TRBV5-6 and TRBJ1-2, the full variable domain reads DAGVTQSPTHLIKTRGQQVTLRCSPKSGHDTVSWYQQALGQGPQFIFQYYEEEERQRGNFPDRFSGHQFPNYSSELNVNALLLGDSALYLCASSLRSGQLDTFGSGTRLTVV.

DNA of the CDR3: TGTGCCAGCAGACCCAGGGGCGGGTCCTACAATGAGCAGTTCTTC. Translating gives CASRPRGGSYNEQFF. The chain has TRBV6-4 and TRBJ2-1; possible D gene TRBD1, 6 bases. The CDR3 has 15 amino acids. CDR1 is MRHNA and CDR2 is SNTAGT in the germline V gene. V was shortened by 6 bases and J by 1 base, with 13 bases between the two germline ends.

The genes are TRBV18 and TRBJ1-5, with D perhaps TRBD1 (6 bases). Looked up from germline, CDR1 is KGHSH and CDR2 is LQKENI. The V gene lost 8 bases and the J gene lost 4 bases, with 9 bases spanning the gap. This CDR3 contains 12 residues. In nucleotides, the CDR3 is TGTGCCAGCCGGACAGAAAATCAGCCCCAGCATTTT. Translating it yields CASRTENQPQHF.

This chain links TRBV4-3 with TRBJ2-7; no reliable D call. CDR3 length: 13 amino acids. The germline gives CDR1 LGHNA, CDR2 YSLEER. With 0 bases removed from V and 0 bases from J, the gap between germline ends came to 3 bases. The CDR3 reads CASSQDISYEQYF. In DNA form, the CDR3 reads TGCGCCAGCAGCCAAGACATCTCCTACGAGCAGTACTTC.

This chain joins TRBV6-2 or TRBV6-3 and TRBJ1-1; D not resolved. CDR1 is MNHEY and CDR2 is SVGEGT in the germline V gene. V shed 4 bases and J shed 4 bases, with 13 bases lying between them. This CDR3 has 14 amino acids. Here the CDR3 reads CASSSGGLVTEAFF. In nucleotides, the CDR3 is TGTGCCAGCAGTTCAGGAGGGCTGGTCACTGAAGCTTTCTTT.

This rearrangement joins TRBV28 to TRBJ1-5, with D perhaps matching TRBD1 (6 bases). Trimming removed 5 bases from V and 6 bases from J, with 14 bases in between. The CDR3 loop spans 14 amino acids. CDR1 and CDR2 (germline): MDHEN, SYDVKM. The CDR3 DNA reads as TGTGCCAGCAGTGTCAGGGGACCCCCTCAGCCCCAGCATTTT. Translated, it gives CASSVRGPPQPQHF.

The V call is TRBV19, the J call TRBJ1-1, with D tentatively TRBD1 (6 bases). V dropped 6 bases and J dropped 5 bases, with 19 bases sitting between them. Germline CDR1 reads LNHDA; CDR2 reads SQIVND (reference sequence). The CDR3 is made up of 15 amino acids. The CDR3 nucleotides are TGTGCCAGTAGCACCCGATCACAGGGTAGAACTGAAGCTTTCTTT. It codes for CASSTRSQGRTEAFF.

This clone was seen just once. J is TRBJ1-1 and V is TRBV30; perhaps TRBD1 as D (5 bases). The CDR3 has 13 amino acids. Germline V lookup: CDR1 GTSNPN, CDR2 SVGIG (reference sequence). V lost 4 bases to trimming and J lost 2 bases, with 11 bases between them. The CDR3 sequence: CAWTMGLNTEAFF. In DNA, the CDR3 is TGTGCCTGGACGATGGGGCTTAACACTGAAGCTTTCTTT. Looking up the rest from reference TRBV30 and TRBJ1-1 gives the full variable domain: SQTIHQWPATLVQPVGSPLSLECTVEGTSNPNLYWYRQAAGRGLQLLFYSVGIGQISSEVPQNLSASRPQDRQFILSSKKLLLSDSGFYLCAWTMGLNTEAFFGQGTRLTVV.

The CDR3, as DNA: TGTGCCAGCAGCTCCTTTTCAGATACGCAGTATTTT. It encodes CASSSFSDTQYF. The rearrangement links TRBV5-6 to TRBJ2-3; no reliable D call. Trimming pared 3 bases from V and 4 bases from J, leaving 6 bases between. The CDR3 has 12 amino acids. Germline V lookup: CDR1 SGHDT, CDR2 YYEEEE. Full variable domain (remainder filled in from reference TRBV5-6 and TRBJ2-3): DAGVTQSPTHLIKTRGQQVTLRCSPKSGHDTVSWYQQALGQGPQFIFQYYEEEERQRGNFPDRFSGHQFPNYSSELNVNALLLGDSALYLCASSSFSDTQYFGPGTRLTVL.

The chain uses TRBV4-3 and TRBJ2-1, with 13 positions matching TRBD2. This CDR3 spans 18 amino acids. Germline loops: CDR1 LGHNA, CDR2 YSLEER. Unmatched junction bases numbered 9, after V lost 1 base and J lost 6 bases. CDR3 in DNA: TGCGCCAGCAGCCAAGTGGGGTTCGGGACTAGCGGGGCCAATGAGCAGTTCTTC. It yields the protein CASSQVGFGTSGANEQFF.

The V call is TRBV5-8, the J call TRBJ2-1, with 11 bases that match TRBD1. CDR3 length: 15 residues. V was clipped by 3 bases and J by 7 bases; unmatched bases: 6. Germline V CDR1 and CDR2: SGHTS, YDEGEE. Written as DNA, the CDR3 is TGTGCCAGCAGCTGGGGACAGGGGGGTCTAAATGAGCAGTTCTTC. Its protein is CASSWGQGGLNEQFF. Looking up the rest from reference TRBV5-8 and TRBJ2-1 gives the full variable domain: EAGVTQSPTHLIKTRGQQATLRCSPISGHTSVYWYQQALGLGLQFLLWYDEGEERNRGNFPPRFSGRQFPNYSSELNVNALELEDSALYLCASSWGQGGLNEQFFGPGTRLTVL.

The chain combines TRBV21-1 with TRBJ1-2; TRBD1 reflects the table's D call only, with no check against the DNA. TRBV21-1 is a recognized pseudogene. The CDR3 has 15 residues. The CDR3 is CASSRTGASDEGYTF. The CDR3, as DNA: TGTGCCAGCAGCAGGACAGGGGCCTCGGATGAGGGCTACACCTTC.

The chain couples TRBV6-5 to TRBJ1-3; D unresolved. Germline CDR1 is MNHEY and CDR2 is SVGAGI. CDR3 length: 12 amino acids. V shed 7 bases and J shed 4 bases, with 8 bases lying between them. CDR3 DNA sequence: TGTGCCAGCATGGGCGAAGGAAACACCATATATTTT. This encodes CASMGEGNTIYF.

The chain links TRBV3-1 (or the pseudogene TRBV3-2) to TRBJ2-6; D is unclear. CDR1 is LGHDT and CDR2 is YNNKEL in the germline V gene (reference sequence). Trimming pared 0 bases from V and 0 bases from J, leaving 18 bases between. The CDR3 extends over 20 amino acids. CDR3 in DNA: TGTGCCAGCAGCCAAGATGAGCGTGGTCAGTTCCCCTCTGGGGCCAACGTCCTGACTTTC. Amino acids: CASSQDERGQFPSGANVLTF.